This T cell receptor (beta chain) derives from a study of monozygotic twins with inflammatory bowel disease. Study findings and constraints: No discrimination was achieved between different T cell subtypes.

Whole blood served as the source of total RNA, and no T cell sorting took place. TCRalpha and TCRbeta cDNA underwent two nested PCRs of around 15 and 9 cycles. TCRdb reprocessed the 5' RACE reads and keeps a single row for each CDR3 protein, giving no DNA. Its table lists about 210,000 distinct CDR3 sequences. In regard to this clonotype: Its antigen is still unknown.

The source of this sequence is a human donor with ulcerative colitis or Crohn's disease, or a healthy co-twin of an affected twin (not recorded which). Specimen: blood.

CDR3: CASSLRGVSKNIQYF. The chain employs TRBV27 and TRBJ2-4; the D gene TCRdb calls, TRBD2, cannot be checked with no DNA. The length of the CDR3 is 15 residues. Germline loops: CDR1 MNHEY, CDR2 SMNVEV (reference sequence).